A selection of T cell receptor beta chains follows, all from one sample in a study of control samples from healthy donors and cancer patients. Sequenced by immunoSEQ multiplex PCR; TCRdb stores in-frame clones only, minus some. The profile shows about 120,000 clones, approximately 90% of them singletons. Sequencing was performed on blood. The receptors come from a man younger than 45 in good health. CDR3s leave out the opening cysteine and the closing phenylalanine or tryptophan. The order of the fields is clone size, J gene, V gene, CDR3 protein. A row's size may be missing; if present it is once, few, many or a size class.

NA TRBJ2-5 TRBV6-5 ASILTSGAETQY
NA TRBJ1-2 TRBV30 AWTLTGVDYGYT
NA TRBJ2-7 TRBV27 ASRDMDGQGWYYEQY
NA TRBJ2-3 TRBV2 ASRETGGTPTQY
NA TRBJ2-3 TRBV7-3 ASSLKGGETNTQY
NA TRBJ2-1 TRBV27 ASSLRASGRGEQF
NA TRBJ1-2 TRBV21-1 ASSNYRAEGYT
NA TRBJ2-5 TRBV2 ASSDHRGRETQY
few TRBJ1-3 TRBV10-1 ASKGVGNTIY
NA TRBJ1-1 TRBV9 ASSVGQGWTEAF
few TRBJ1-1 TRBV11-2 ASSLQGPTEAF
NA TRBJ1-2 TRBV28 ASSLTGGNYGYT
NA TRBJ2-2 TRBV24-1 ATSDLRRGTGELF
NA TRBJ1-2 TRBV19 ASSYARNGYT
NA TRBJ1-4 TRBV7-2 ASSPPGDEKLF
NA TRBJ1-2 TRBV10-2 ASSEVTGGGNYGYT
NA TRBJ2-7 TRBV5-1 ASSSGTSYEQY
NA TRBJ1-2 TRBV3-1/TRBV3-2 ASSQESYGYT
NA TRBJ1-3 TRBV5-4 ASSPDRRGNTIY
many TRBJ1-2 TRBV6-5 ASSYGSGGYT
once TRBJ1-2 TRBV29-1 SVEDARAWTYGYT
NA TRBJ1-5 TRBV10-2 ASTFGQGNQPQH
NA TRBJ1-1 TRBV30 ASKYRVANTEAF
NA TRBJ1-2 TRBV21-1 ASSKEIEGCGYGYT
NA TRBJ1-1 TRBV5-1 ASSLESGQALNTEAF
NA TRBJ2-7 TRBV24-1 ATSDHIEIRYEQY
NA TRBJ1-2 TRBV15 ATSRGGAYGYT
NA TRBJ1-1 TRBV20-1 SASDLGENTEAF
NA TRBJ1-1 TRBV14 ASSSYDTEAF
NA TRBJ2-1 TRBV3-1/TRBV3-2 ASSQLLTGPASGSYNEQF
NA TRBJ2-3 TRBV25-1 ASSRPRGAGADTQY
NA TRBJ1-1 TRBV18 ASSPTTGQNTEAF
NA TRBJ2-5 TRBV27 ASSPRIAETQY
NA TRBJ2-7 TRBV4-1 ASSQETGGYEQY
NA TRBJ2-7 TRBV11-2 ASSLGREQY
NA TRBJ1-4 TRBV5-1 ASSLGGTATNEKLF
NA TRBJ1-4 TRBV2 ASSDSLIGEKLF
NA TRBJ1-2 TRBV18 ASSPPRLNYGYT
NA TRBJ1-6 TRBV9 ASSLRGRGSPLH
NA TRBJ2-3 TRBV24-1 ASARGLSTDTQY
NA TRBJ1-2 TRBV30 AWSGGAGYT
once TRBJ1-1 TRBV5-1 ASSFSRASEAF
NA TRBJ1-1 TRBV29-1 SVEARNTEAF
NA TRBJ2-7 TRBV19 ASSVQVDSYEQY
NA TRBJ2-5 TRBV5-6 ASSSVDRLEETQY
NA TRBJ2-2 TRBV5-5 ASSLDAALNTGELF
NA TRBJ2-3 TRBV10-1 ASSGGGGTDTQY
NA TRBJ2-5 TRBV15 ATSRFGSQETQY
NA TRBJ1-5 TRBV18 ASSPSDGYNQPQH